This T cell receptor (beta chain) was sequenced for a study of T cells after yellow fever vaccination. On the study more broadly: Fractions of limited cellularity were prepared by means of SMART-Seq v4 Ultra Low Input. Whole-study findings and limits: By day 5 rather than day 15, the secondary response had peaked, though it was weaker.

This clonotype has just a few counts. Its antigen is not known. TCRdb processed the 5' RACE reads anew with MiXCR; each CDR3 protein has one entry. Of 400,000 or so distinct CDR3 sequences listed, 11% are singletons. Sequenced here: PBMCs, sampled on the day of the first yellow fever vaccination. This TCR was sampled from a man aged 18 to 35 who received the YFV17D yellow fever vaccine.

The CDR3 loop reads CASSSGTGSLYRSYEQYV. The DNA of the CDR3 is TGTGCCAGCAGCTCAGGGACAGGGAGCTTGTATAGGTCCTACGAGCAGTACGTC. The chain has TRBV5-6 and TRBJ2-7; 9 bases line up with TRBD1. The CDR3 runs 18 residues. CDR1 is SGHDT and CDR2 is YYEEEE in the germline V gene. With V trimmed by 3 bases and J by 1 base, 14 bases remained unmatched.